The 8 T cell receptor beta chains listed next were all sequenced from one sample in a study of regulatory and conventional T cells in RAG deficiency. Produced via immunoSEQ multiplex PCR; TCRdb's table is partial and in-frame only. The sample holds under 45,000 clones, about 76% seen once. Genomic DNA came from blood conventional CD4+ T cells gated CD25-low CD127-high. Separately, the same data were catalogued under a study of regulatory T cells. That report adds: The primer mix had 52 TRBV and 13 TRBJ primers.

Sequenced: CD4+ effector T cells sorted from blood. Receptor source: a human donor in good health.

This chain uses TRBV6-6 with TRBJ1-5; D is ambiguous. The CDR3 loop spans 14 amino acids. Looked up from germline, CDR1 is MNHNY and CDR2 is SVGAGI (reference sequence). The V gene lost 4 bases and the J gene lost 1 base, with 8 bases spanning the gap. The CDR3 loop reads CASSLSGSNQPQHF. CDR3 sequence (DNA): TGTGCCAGCAGTTTGAGTGGCAGCAATCAGCCCCAGCATTTT.

V gene TRBV5-1 combines with J gene TRBJ2-7, with 7 bases identical to TRBD1. The CDR3 loop spans 14 amino acids. The germline V gene encodes CDR1 SGHRS and CDR2 YFSETQ. V shed 4 bases and J 1 base; nucleotides not matched to a gene: 5. In DNA, the CDR3 is TGCGCCAGCAGCCACAGGGGCCGTTCCTACGAGCAGTACTTC. Translating it yields CASSHRGRSYEQYF. Full variable domain (missing parts from reference TRBV5-1 and TRBJ2-7): KAGVTQTPRYLIKTRGQQVTLSCSPISGHRSVSWYQQTPGQGLQFLFEYFSETQRNKGNFPGRFSGRQFSNSRSEMNVSTLELGDSALYLCASSHRGRSYEQYFGPGTRLTVT.

The CDR3 is CAWSRDRGPYGYTF. The CDR3 DNA reads as TGTGCCTGGAGTCGGGACAGGGGGCCGTATGGCTACACCTTC. The chain links TRBV30 to TRBJ1-2; 12 nucleotides agree with TRBD1. V lost 2 bases, J lost 5 bases, and 3 bases stayed unmatched. CDR3 length: 14 residues. Looked up from germline, CDR1 is GTSNPN and CDR2 is SVGIG (reference sequence).

In regard to this clone: One junction end disagrees with the germline gene, perhaps due to a read error. V and J are TRBV30 and TRBJ1-5, with D unclear. Germline CDR1 GTSNPN, CDR2 SVGIG (reference sequence). The CDR3 consists of 15 residues. CDR3 residues: CAWSVGGNSNQSQHF. The CDR3 coding sequence is TGTGCCTGGAGTGTAGGCGGGAATAGCAATCAGTCCCAGCATTTT.

V usage is TRBV27 and J usage is TRBJ2-3, with 7 nucleotides matching TRBD1. V lost 6 bases to trimming and J lost 1 base; unmatched junction nucleotides: 10. Germline V gene lookup returns CDR1 MNHEY and CDR2 SMNVEV (reference sequence). This CDR3 comprises 16 residues. The CDR3 is CASRNSGTVGTDTQYF. In DNA, the CDR3 is TGTGCCAGCAGAAATTCCGGGACAGTTGGCACAGATACGCAGTATTTT.

The chain couples TRBV28 to TRBJ1-1; D may be TRBD1 (6 bases). V lost 5 bases to trimming and J lost 10 bases, with 14 bases between them. Germline loops: CDR1 MDHEN, CDR2 SYDVKM. This CDR3 is built from 12 residues. The DNA of the CDR3 is TGTGCCAGCAGTATACAGGGTCGGGGAGCTTTCTTT. This encodes CASSIQGRGAFF.

This clone was found once. V and J are TRBV18 and TRBJ1-1, with TRBD1 matching 8 bases. The germline CDR1 and CDR2 sequences are KGHSH and LQKENI. Trimming removed 4 bases from V and 6 bases from J; junction bases left unmatched: 4. This CDR3 region has 13 residues. The CDR3 DNA follows: TGTGCCAGCTCACATTTACAGGGGGCTGAAGCTTTCTTT. Amino acid sequence: CASSHLQGAEAFF.

This rearrangement joins TRBV30 to TRBJ2-5; unclear D gene. Trimming shortened V by 0 bases and J by 7 bases, and 12 bases separated the two germline ends. The CDR3 totals 13 residues. The germline V gene encodes CDR1 GTSNPN and CDR2 SVGIG (reference sequence). The CDR3 loop is CAWSVRPHGTQYF. CDR3 in DNA: TGTGCCTGGAGTGTACGTCCCCACGGGACCCAGTACTTC.